Listed here are 2 T cell receptor beta chains from one sample, sequenced in a study of T cells in Graves' hyperthyroidism and ophthalmopathy. Regions amplified from RNA transcripts were the TCR beta CDR3 regions. The HTBI set primed first-round TCR CDR3 RT-PCR. TCRdb independently ran MiXCR on the multiplex PCR reads; one entry per CDR3 protein. The table includes around 620,000 distinct CDR3 sequences, roughly 16% detected once. Specimen: blood. The receptors were sampled from a woman aged 30 to 39 with Graves' hyperthyroidism.

As concerns this clonotype: This may come from a read error, since a much larger clone is one base off. This chain links TRBV5-1 with TRBJ2-1; D tentatively fits TRBD1 or TRBD2 (5 bases each). CDR1 SGHRS and CDR2 YFSETQ come from the germline V gene. Trimming removed 3 bases from V and 12 bases from J, with 25 bases in between. This CDR3 has 16 amino acids. CDR3 in amino acids: CASSSYGDPRWDGQFF. DNA of the CDR3: TGCGCCAGCAGCTCCTACGGGGACCCGCGTTGGGATGGGCAGTTCTTC.

This clonotype showed up many times. V and J are TRBV28 and TRBJ2-1; 7 bases are shared with TRBD2. After removal of 2 bases from V and 5 bases from J, the junction contained 9 bases not matched to a gene. CDR1 and CDR2 (germline): MDHEN, SYDVKM. The CDR3 has 16 amino acids. As DNA, the CDR3 is TGTGCCAGCAGTTTACGGTGGGGGGGGGGGAACAATGAGCAGTTCTTC. It translates to CASSLRWGGGNNEQFF. Complete variable domain (other parts from reference TRBV28 and TRBJ2-1): DVKVTQSSRYLVKRTGEKVFLECVQDMDHENMFWYRQDPGLGLRLIYFSYDVKMKEKGDIPEGYSVSREKKERFSLILESASTNQTSMYLCASSLRWGGGNNEQFFGPGTRLTVL.